This TCR beta chain was captured in a study of shared clonotypes between healthy human individuals. Germline-derived CDR1 and CDR2 are SGHTA and FQGNSA. The CDR3 runs to 16 residues. V dropped 5 bases and J dropped 2; count of bases not matched to a gene: 10. CD45RO+ cells joined CCR7-negative CD45RA+ TemRA cells to form CD8 memory. Profiled with immunoSEQ multiplex PCR; TCRdb holds only in-frame clones, not every one. This table has roughly 410,000 clones, 95% to 97% appearing once. V gene TRBV7-2 combines with J gene TRBJ2-7, with 9 bases that match TRBD2. The sample was memory CD8+ T cells sorted from blood. Subset indicated: CD45RO+ cells pooled with CCR7-negative TemRA cells. This sequence was found in a man between 25 and 39 years old in good health. The CDR3 protein is CASSRTGASGTYEQYF. CDR3 nucleotide sequence: TGTGCCAGCAGCCGAACGGGGGCTAGCGGGACCTACGAGCAGTACTTC.